The source of this T cell receptor (beta chain) is a study of cytomegalovirus exposure and HLA in healthy donors. Study-wide findings and caveats: Apparent HLA restriction characterized most CMV-associated TCR beta chains in a later analysis.

The PCR contained 60 Vbeta and 13 Jbeta primers. Assay used: immunoSEQ multiplex PCR; TCRdb lists only in-frame clones, some missing. The sample shows 150,000 to 200,000 clones, roughly 80% of them seen only once. Points on this clone: Antigen specificity is unknown.

The CDR3 covers 14 residues. V lost 0 bases and J lost 1, with 7 bases in between. Germline CDR1 and CDR2: SGHRS and YFSETQ. The V call is TRBV5-1, the J call TRBJ1-2, with D uncertain. The specimen sequenced was PBMCs. The origin of this receptor is a man between 18 and 35 years old in good health and CMV-seropositive. Here the CDR3 DNA reads TGCGCCAGCAGCTTGGACGGTTATAACTATGGCTACACCTTC. Amino acids: CASSLDGYNYGYTF.